This T cell receptor (beta chain) is from a study of blood T cell repertoires in COVID-19. Repertoires were generated with immunoSEQ multiplex PCR, while TCRdb's copy carries only in-frame clones and drops some. The sample consists of some 180,000 clones, about 89% of them appearing once. The CDR3 is 14 residues long. In germline, CDR1 is SGHTA, CDR2 FQGNSA. Notes on this clone: At one boundary the junction diverges from the germline segment, which might be a read error.

Sequencing was done on a sample of peripheral blood. The J gene is TRBJ2-4, the V gene TRBV7-2, with TRBD1 identical over 7 bases. The sequence came from a man aged 40-55 years with acute or convalescent COVID-19. The CDR3 loop is CASSSGTAQNIQYF. Written as DNA, the CDR3 is TGTGCCAGCAGCTCCGGGACAGCCCAAAACATTCAGTACTTC.